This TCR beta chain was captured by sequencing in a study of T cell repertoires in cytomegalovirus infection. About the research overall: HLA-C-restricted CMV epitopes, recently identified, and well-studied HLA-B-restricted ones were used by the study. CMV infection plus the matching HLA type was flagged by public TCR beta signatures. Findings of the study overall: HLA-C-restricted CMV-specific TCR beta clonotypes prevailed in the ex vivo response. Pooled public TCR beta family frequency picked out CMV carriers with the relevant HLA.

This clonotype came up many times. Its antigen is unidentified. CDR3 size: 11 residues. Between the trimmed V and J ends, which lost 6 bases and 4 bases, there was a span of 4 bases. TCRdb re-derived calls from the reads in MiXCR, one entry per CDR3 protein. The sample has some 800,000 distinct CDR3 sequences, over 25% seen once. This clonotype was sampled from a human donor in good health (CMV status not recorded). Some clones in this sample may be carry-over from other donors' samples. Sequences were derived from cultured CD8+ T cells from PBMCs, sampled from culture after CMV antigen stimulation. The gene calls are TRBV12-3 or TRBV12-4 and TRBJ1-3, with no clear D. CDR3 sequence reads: CASSLGNTIYF. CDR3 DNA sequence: TGTGCCAGCAGCTTGGGAAACACCATATATTTT.